The 9 T cell receptor beta chains in this list originate from one sample, sequenced in a study of response to subunit inactivated influenza vaccine (dated by TCRdb to between 2018 and 2020). To prepare the library, RT-PCR was applied. The data were produced on an Illumina HiSeq 2500. The public reads were reprocessed in TCRdb via fastp at Q25 and MiXCR, keeping in-frame beta chains. Here each entry gathers all rows of one CDR3 protein and keeps the most common genes and DNA. The sample includes roughly 500,000 distinct CDR3 sequences, with under 30% observed a single time. Of the sample, 2.5% to 3% is held by the ten largest clones. These same records also appear under a second study, on T cells expressing NK-cell markers. Per that second paper: The TCR beta cDNA libraries were made using 5'RACE template switching, a step that added both a universal primer site and unique molecular identifiers.

The sample here was CD4+ T cells sorted from PBMCs, taken approximately 12 days after vaccination. The receptors shown here come from a man aged 50 or older who received an inactivated influenza vaccine. Donor details come from another sample of the same person, matched by shared clones.

This clonotype was detected a few times. The rearrangement joins TRBV2 to TRBJ2-5; 10 nucleotides line up with TRBD1. Germline loops: CDR1 SNHLY, CDR2 FYNNEI. The junction had 10 bases not matched to a gene; V was cut back by 6 bases and J by 9 bases. This CDR3 has 14 residues. In DNA, the CDR3 is TGTGCCAGCAGGACCGGACAGGGGGTTTTGGCCCAGTACTTC. Its protein product is CASRTGQGVLAQYF.

The chain joins TRBV5-1 to TRBJ1-1; possibly TRBD1 for D (6 bases). The V gene's germline CDR1 is SGHRS and CDR2 YFSETQ. This CDR3 has 15 residues. Trimming shortened V by 0 bases and J by 6 bases, and 15 bases separated the two germline ends. CDR3 loop: CASSLEPGVGAEAFF. The CDR3 region has the DNA TGCGCCAGCAGCTTGGAGCCAGGGGTTGGCGCTGAAGCTTTCTTT. The variable domain in full, completed from reference TRBV5-1 and TRBJ1-1, reads KAGVTQTPRYLIKTRGQQVTLSCSPISGHRSVSWYQQTPGQGLQFLFEYFSETQRNKGNFPGRFSGRQFSNSRSEMNVSTLELGDSALYLCASSLEPGVGAEAFFGQGTRLTVV.

The chain has TRBV19 and TRBJ2-1; 11 bases align to TRBD2. The CDR3 extends over 15 amino acids. Trimming took 1 base from V and 9 from J; bases not matched to a gene: 5. Germline V CDR1 and CDR2: LNHDA, SQIVND (reference sequence). CDR3 region: CASSIASSGRPEQFF. The CDR3 DNA reads TGTGCCAGTAGTATAGCTTCTAGCGGGAGGCCTGAGCAGTTCTTC.

J is TRBJ2-3 and V is TRBV27; D call uncertain. Trimming removed 3 bases at V and 2 bases at J, with 12 bases between. There are 15 residues in the CDR3. Germline loops: CDR1 MNHEY, CDR2 SMNVEV (reference sequence). The CDR3 is CASSLWLTHTDTQYF. The CDR3 coding sequence is TGTGCCAGCAGTTTGTGGCTGACCCACACAGATACGCAGTATTTT.

V and J are TRBV6-1 and TRBJ1-6; no clear D. Germline V gives CDR1 MNHNS, CDR2 SASEGT. The CDR3 length is 13 residues. V lost 2 bases and J lost 8, with 7 bases in between. CDR3 DNA: TGTGCCAGCAGTGAAAACAGTTATTCACCCCTCCACTTT. It is translated as CASSENSYSPLHF.

V gene TRBV6-1 combines with J gene TRBJ2-5; no firm D call. Germline assignment: CDR1 MNHNS and CDR2 SASEGT. The CDR3 has 14 residues. Trimming pared 5 bases from V and 5 bases from J, leaving 15 bases between. CDR3 nucleotide sequence: TGTGCCAGCAGTCTCCCTGGCGCGTTTGAGACCCAGTACTTC. Protein product: CASSLPGAFETQYF.

CDR3 protein: CSVSLGTVNTEAFF. In nucleotides, the CDR3 is TGCAGCGTTTCCTTAGGGACGGTGAACACTGAAGCTTTCTTT. The rearrangement joins TRBV29-1 to TRBJ1-1; perhaps TRBD1 as D (5 bases). From germline, CDR1 is SQVTM and CDR2 ANQGSEA. V was cut by 5 bases and J by 0 bases, with 13 bases left in between. CDR3 size: 14 residues.

The genes are TRBV11-2 and TRBJ2-1; D unclear. The CDR3 is 16 residues long. CDR1 is SGHAT, CDR2 FQNNGV, per germline. Deletions cut 1 base from V and 2 bases from J, with 12 bases between. CDR3: CASSLGTLTTYNEQFF. The CDR3 nucleotides are TGTGCCAGCAGCTTAGGTACCTTAACCACCTACAATGAGCAGTTCTTC.

This clonotype turned up a few times. The chain is built from TRBV6-5 and TRBJ2-5; TRBD2 aligns across 8 bases. This CDR3 is 15 amino acids long. Germline assignment: CDR1 MNHEY and CDR2 SVGAGI. V shed 0 bases and J 1 base; nucleotides not matched to a gene: 1. CDR3 nucleotide sequence: TGTGCCAGCAGTTACTCCGGGACTAGCCAAGAGACCCAGTACTTC. Translation gives CASSYSGTSQETQYF.